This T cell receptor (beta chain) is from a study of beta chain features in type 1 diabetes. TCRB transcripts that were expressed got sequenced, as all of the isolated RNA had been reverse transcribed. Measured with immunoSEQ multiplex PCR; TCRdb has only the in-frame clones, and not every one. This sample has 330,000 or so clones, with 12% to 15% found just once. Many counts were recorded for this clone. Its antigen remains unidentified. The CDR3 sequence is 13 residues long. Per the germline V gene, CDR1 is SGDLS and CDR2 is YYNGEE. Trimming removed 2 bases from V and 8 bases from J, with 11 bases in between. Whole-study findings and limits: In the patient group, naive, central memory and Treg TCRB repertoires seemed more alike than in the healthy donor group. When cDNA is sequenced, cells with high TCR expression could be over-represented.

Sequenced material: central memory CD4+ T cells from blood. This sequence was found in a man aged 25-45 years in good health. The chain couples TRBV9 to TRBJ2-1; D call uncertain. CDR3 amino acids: CASSVLVTDEQFF. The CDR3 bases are TGTGCCAGCAGCGTTCTCGTGACCGATGAGCAGTTCTTC.